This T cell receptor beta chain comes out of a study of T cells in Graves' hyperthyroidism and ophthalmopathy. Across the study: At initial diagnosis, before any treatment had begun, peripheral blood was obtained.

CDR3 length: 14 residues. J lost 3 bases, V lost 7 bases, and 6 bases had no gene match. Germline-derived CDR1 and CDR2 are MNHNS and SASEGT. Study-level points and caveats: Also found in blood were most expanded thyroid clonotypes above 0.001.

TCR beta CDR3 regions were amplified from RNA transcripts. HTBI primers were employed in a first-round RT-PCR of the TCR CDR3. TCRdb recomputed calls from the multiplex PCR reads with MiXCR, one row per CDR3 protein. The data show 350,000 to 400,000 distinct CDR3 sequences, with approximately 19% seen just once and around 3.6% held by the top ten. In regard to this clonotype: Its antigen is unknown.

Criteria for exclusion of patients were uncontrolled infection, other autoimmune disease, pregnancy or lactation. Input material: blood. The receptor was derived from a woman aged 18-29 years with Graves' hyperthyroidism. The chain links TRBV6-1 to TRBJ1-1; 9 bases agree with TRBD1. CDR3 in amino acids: CASIKDRGYTEAFF. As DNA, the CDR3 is TGTGCCAGCATCAAGGACAGGGGTTACACTGAAGCTTTCTTT.